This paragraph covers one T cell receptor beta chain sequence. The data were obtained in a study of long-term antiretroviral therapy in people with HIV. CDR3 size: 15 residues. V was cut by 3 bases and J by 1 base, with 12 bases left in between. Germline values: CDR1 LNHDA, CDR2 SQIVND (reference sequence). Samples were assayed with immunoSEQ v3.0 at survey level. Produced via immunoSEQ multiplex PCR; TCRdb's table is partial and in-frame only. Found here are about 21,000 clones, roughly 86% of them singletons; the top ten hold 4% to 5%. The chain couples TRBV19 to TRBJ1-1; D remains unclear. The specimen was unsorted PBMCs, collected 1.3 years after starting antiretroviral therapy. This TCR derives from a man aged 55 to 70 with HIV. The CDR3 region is CASSIWPTGNTEAFF. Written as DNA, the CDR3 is TGTGCCAGTAGTATTTGGCCGACCGGGAACACTGAAGCTTTCTTT.